Sequencing of this T cell receptor beta chain was carried out in a study of shared clonotypes between healthy human individuals. Naive-designated CD8 cells lacked CD45RO, were positively enriched for CCR7, and omitted terminally differentiated effector memory CD45RA+ cells. The germline CDR1 and CDR2 sequences are LNHNV and YYDKDF (reference sequence). The trim removed 2 bases at V and 8 bases at J, leaving 6 bases unmatched. The CDR3 is 15 amino acids. Profiling relied on immunoSEQ multiplex PCR, and the TCRdb table lists in-frame clones only, not all of them. The sample lists hundreds of thousands of clones; 95% to 97% were seen once.

The gene calls are TRBV15 and TRBJ1-4; 9 bases match TRBD1. The sequenced sample consisted of naive CD8+ T cells sorted from blood. This sequence was found in a woman aged 25 to 39 in good health. CDR3 nucleotides: TGTGCCACCAGCAGACAGGACAGGGGTGAAGAAAAACTGTTTTTT. Amino acid sequence: CATSRQDRGEEKLFF.